The subject of this entry is one TCR beta chain. This entry comes from a study of blood T cell repertoires in COVID-19. Whole-study context: T cells, B-cell-depleted T cells, or PBMCs provided the cDNA or gDNA that served as material.

Germline CDR1 is MNHEY and CDR2 is SVGAGI. CDR3 length: 15 amino acids. Trimming cost V 4 bases and J 0 bases; bases outside gene matches: 4. Profiling relied on immunoSEQ multiplex PCR, and the TCRdb table lists in-frame clones only, not all of them. The repertoire has under 300,000 clones, approximately 87% of them found once; the top ten carry 3.5% to 5.5%. The clonotype was recovered from a man in his 60s who had recovered from COVID-19. The specimen sequenced was peripheral blood. V usage is TRBV6-5 and J usage is TRBJ2-3; 7 bases line up with TRBD1. CDR3 bases: TGTGCCAGCAGTTCCGGGACAGTCAGCACAGATACGCAGTATTTT. Protein product: CASSSGTVSTDTQYF.